This T cell receptor (beta chain) is drawn from a study of PD-L1 blockade in urothelial cancer. At the level of the study: In 2014 therapy began: atezolizumab 1,200 mg intravenously every 3 weeks. There were a median of about 140,000 T cells in blood samples. Notes on the study in general: Tumor-associated clones in the blood of durable-benefit patients grew more at 3 weeks.

The time point here: pretreatment peripheral blood. Synthetic TCR analog templates were spiked into each PCR. Method: immunoSEQ multiplex PCR; TCRdb's copy keeps in-frame clones and lacks some. The table has about 52,000 clones, approximately 77% seen once. The CDR3 totals 15 residues. Trimming took 6 bases from V and 5 from J, leaving 17 bases between them. Per germline, CDR1 MNHEY and CDR2 SVGAGI. To note about this clone: The antigen is undetermined.

The input for sequencing was PBMCs, taken around atezolizumab (anti-PD-L1) treatment. V usage is TRBV6-5 and J usage is TRBJ1-5; weak D call: TRBD1 (6 bases). This sequence originates from a man between 70 and 80 years old with urothelial cancer. CDR3 residues: CASRLGQIVDQPQHF. In DNA form, the CDR3 reads TGTGCCAGCAGGCTGGGACAAATAGTAGATCAGCCCCAGCATTTT.